Included here is one TCR beta chain sequence, with context. The data are from a study of blood T cell repertoires in COVID-19. Generated by immunoSEQ multiplex PCR, the TCRdb table keeps only in-frame clones and is missing some. The table has over 65,000 clones, approximately 86% seen once. This TCR was recovered from a human donor in a cohort sampled during active COVID-19. Sequencing was performed on peripheral blood.

CDR3 nucleotide sequence: TGCAGTGCTAGTCAGGGCAGCTACGAGCAGTACTTC. It codes for CSASQGSYEQYF. This chain joins TRBV20-1 and TRBJ2-7; tentatively, D is TRBD1 (5 bases). V lost 3 bases and J lost 3, with 9 bases in between. There are 12 residues in the CDR3. The germline V gene encodes CDR1 DFQATT and CDR2 SNEGSKA (reference sequence).